The T cell receptor (beta chain) under discussion was sequenced for a study of T cells after yellow fever vaccination. Study results and caveats: Clones that expanded after primary vaccination mostly reappeared after the booster (over 95% CD4, approximately 89% CD8).

It was through 5'RACE template switching that TCR cDNA was made, with a universal primer site and UMIs added. MiXCR, applied by TCRdb to the 5' RACE reads, yields one record per CDR3 protein. This table has under 600,000 distinct CDR3 sequences, approximately 15% appearing once. The length of the CDR3 is 14 residues. Trimming removed 6 bases from V and 2 bases from J, with 12 bases in between. Germline assignment: CDR1 WSHSY and CDR2 SAAADI. Of note for this clonotype: Its antigen is not known.

This TCR was recovered from a man aged 25-45 years who received the YFV17D yellow fever vaccine. The V and J genes are TRBV10-2 and TRBJ2-3, with D possibly called TRBD1 or TRBD2 (5 bases each). The input for sequencing was PBMCs, taken on the day of the yellow fever booster vaccination. CDR3 amino acids: CASRGVSHTDTQYF. CDR3 sequence (DNA): TGCGCCAGCAGGGGGGTTAGCCACACAGATACGCAGTATTTT.